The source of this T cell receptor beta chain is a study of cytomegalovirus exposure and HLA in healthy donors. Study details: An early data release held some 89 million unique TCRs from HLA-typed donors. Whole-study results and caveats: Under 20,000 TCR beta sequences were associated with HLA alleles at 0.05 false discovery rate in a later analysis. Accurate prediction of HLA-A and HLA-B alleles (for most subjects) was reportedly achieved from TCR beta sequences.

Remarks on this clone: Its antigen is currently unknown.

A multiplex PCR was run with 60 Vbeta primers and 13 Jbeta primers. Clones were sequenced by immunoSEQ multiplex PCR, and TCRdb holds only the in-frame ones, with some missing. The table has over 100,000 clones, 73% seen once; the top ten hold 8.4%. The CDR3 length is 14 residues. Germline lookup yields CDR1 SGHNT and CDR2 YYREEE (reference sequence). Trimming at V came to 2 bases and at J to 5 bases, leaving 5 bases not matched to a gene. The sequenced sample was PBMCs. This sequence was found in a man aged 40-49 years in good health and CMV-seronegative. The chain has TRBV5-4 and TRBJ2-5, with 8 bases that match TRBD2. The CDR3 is CASSFAGGPETQYF. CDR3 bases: TGTGCCAGCAGCTTTGCGGGGGGTCCGGAGACCCAGTACTTC.